The present T cell receptor (beta chain) was sequenced within a study of T cells in Graves' hyperthyroidism and ophthalmopathy. What was amplified from RNA transcripts were TCR beta CDR3 regions. TCR CDR3 underwent first-round RT-PCR with the HTBI primer set. TCRdb processed the multiplex PCR reads anew with MiXCR; each CDR3 protein has one entry. The top ten clones hold around 3.5% of a sample with roughly 650,000 distinct CDR3 sequences, more than 15% of them seen once. This CDR3 spans 13 amino acids. Germline CDR1 and CDR2: LNHDA and SQIVND (reference sequence). V was clipped by 7 bases and J by 2 bases; unmatched bases: 3. Diagnosis relied on clinical symptoms, serum thyroxine and TRAb, thyroid ultrasound and orbital computed tomography. The PBMCs had their origin in less than 13 ml of fresh peripheral blood. Notes on the study in general: Most thyroid clonotypes that were expanded above 0.001 also turned up in blood. A 13 V-J model separated ophthalmopathy from stable hyperthyroidism.

This clonotype was observed a handful of times. What it recognizes is unknown. This TCR came from a woman aged 35 to 49 with Graves' ophthalmopathy. Sequencing was performed on blood. J is TRBJ2-3 and V is TRBV19; 7 nucleotides align to TRBD1. In DNA form, the CDR3 reads TGTGCCAGTACGGACAGGTACACAGATACGCAGTATTTT. As protein: CASTDRYTDTQYF.